This T cell receptor (beta chain) was recorded in a study of T-cell memory formation after mild COVID-19. TCRdb fed the 5' RACE reads into MiXCR, producing one record per CDR3 protein. The table lists a few hundred thousand distinct CDR3 sequences, around 21% of them singletons, with roughly an eighth in the top ten. In germline, CDR1 is SGHRS, CDR2 YFSETQ. With 3 bases clipped from V and 3 bases from J, the junction kept 5 bases outside the gene matches. The CDR3 spans 15 residues. A few counts support this clonotype. The gene calls are TRBV5-1 and TRBJ2-3; 9 positions agree with TRBD1. This receptor was obtained from an adult woman who had mild COVID-19 (a few samples of this study predate the infection). Cell type and time point are not known. Material for sequencing was PBMCs or a T cell subset sorted from them (not recorded which). The CDR3 loop reads CASSWGQGRTDTQYF. CDR3 DNA: TGCGCCAGCAGCTGGGGACAGGGACGGACAGATACGCAGTATTTT.